A single sample gave rise to the 5 T cell receptor beta chains below, sequenced in a study of blood T cell repertoires in COVID-19. TCRdb keeps only in-frame clones here, not all; method: immunoSEQ multiplex PCR. This table has over 450,000 clones, roughly 89% appearing once. Sequencing was done on a sample of peripheral blood. The receptor set was obtained from a man younger than 35 with COVID-19, enrolled during active disease.

The chain employs TRBV5-8 and TRBJ2-7; 12 positions agree with TRBD2. The germline CDR1 and CDR2 sequences are SGHTS and YDEGEE. The CDR3 has 16 residues. V was pared by 4 bases and J by 7 bases, with 12 bases of the junction left unmatched. CDR3 in amino acids: CASSNTRLAGVREQYF. CDR3 in DNA: TGTGCCAGCAGCAACACTAGACTAGCGGGGGTAAGGGAGCAGTACTTC.

The CDR3 here is CASSPTAGAGANVLTF. The CDR3 DNA follows: TGTGCCAGCAGCCCCACAGCGGGGGCCGGGGCCAACGTCCTGACTTTC. The chain combines TRBV6-4 with TRBJ2-6, with TRBD2 identical over 8 bases. The CDR3 has 16 amino acids. CDR1 is MRHNA and CDR2 is SNTAGT in the germline V gene. V shed 6 bases and J 4 bases; nucleotides not matched to a gene: 8.

The V and J genes are TRBV11-2 and TRBJ2-2, with D maybe TRBD1 (6 bases). CDR3 length: 13 residues. Germline lookup yields CDR1 SGHAT and CDR2 FQNNGV. Trimming removed 6 bases at V and 5 bases at J, with 10 bases between. The chain's CDR3 is CASRVQGTGELFF. CDR3 nucleotide sequence: TGTGCCAGCAGGGTACAGGGAACCGGGGAGCTGTTTTTT.

This clone was observed once. The chain links TRBV15 to TRBJ2-1, with D perhaps matching TRBD1 (5 bases). The CDR3 totals 16 residues. Germline loops: CDR1 LNHNV, CDR2 YYDKDF (reference sequence). The V gene lost 3 bases and the J gene lost 6 bases, with 18 bases spanning the gap. The CDR3 DNA sequence: TGTGCCACCAGCAGGCCGCCGGCAGGGATGGGCAATGAGCAGTTCTTC. Protein product: CATSRPPAGMGNEQFF.

V usage is TRBV21-1 and J usage is TRBJ1-6; the D call TRBD1 from the table was never checked on the DNA. TRBV21-1 is recorded as a pseudogene. The CDR3 runs to 18 residues. The CDR3: CASSKAGTAESSSSPLHF. As DNA, the CDR3 is TGTGCCAGCAGCAAAGCCGGGACAGCAGAGAGTTCGTCCTCACCCCTCCACTTT.